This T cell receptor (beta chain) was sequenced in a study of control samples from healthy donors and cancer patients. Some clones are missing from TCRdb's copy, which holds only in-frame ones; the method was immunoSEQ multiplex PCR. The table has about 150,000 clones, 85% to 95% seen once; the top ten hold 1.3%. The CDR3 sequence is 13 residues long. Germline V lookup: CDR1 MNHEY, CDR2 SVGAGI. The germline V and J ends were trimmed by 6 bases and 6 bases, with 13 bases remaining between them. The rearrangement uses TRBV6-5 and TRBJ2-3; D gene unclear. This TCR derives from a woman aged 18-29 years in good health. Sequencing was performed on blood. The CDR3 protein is CASRQLLRDTQYF. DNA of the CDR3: TGTGCCAGCAGACAACTTTTAAGGGATACGCAGTATTTT.